Each of the 20 T cell receptor beta chains below was sequenced from the same sample in a study of blood T cell repertoires in COVID-19. Sequenced by immunoSEQ multiplex PCR; TCRdb stores in-frame clones only, minus some. The table lists about 400,000 clones, about 89% of them singletons. Sequenced sample: peripheral blood. The receptors were gathered from a man in his forties with acute or convalescent COVID-19.

The chain has TRBV28 and TRBJ1-2, with TRBD1 identical over 10 bases. V was pared by 1 base and J by 7 bases, with 3 bases of the junction left unmatched. Germline CDR1 is MDHEN and CDR2 is SYDVKM. The length of the CDR3 is 14 residues. CDR3 in amino acids: CASSLFRQGAGYTF. For the CDR3, the DNA is TGTGCCAGCAGTTTATTTAGACAGGGGGCTGGCTACACCTTC.

In nucleotides, the CDR3 is TGTGCCAGCAGTGAATTTGGCGGGGCTTTCTACAATGAGCAGTTCTTC. Translated, it gives CASSEFGGAFYNEQFF. The J gene is TRBJ2-1, the V gene TRBV6-1; the D gene is possibly TRBD2 (6 bases). Germline V lookup: CDR1 MNHNS, CDR2 SASEGT. V lost 2 bases to trimming and J lost 3 bases, with 14 bases between them. The CDR3 extends over 16 amino acids.

The chain joins TRBV7-9 to TRBJ1-1; 7 nucleotides agree with TRBD1. The CDR3 contains 15 residues. In germline, CDR1 is SEHNR, CDR2 FQNEAQ (reference sequence). J gave up 4 bases and V 1 base, and 6 bases lay outside the gene matches. The CDR3: CASSLEVGGGTEAFF. In DNA, the CDR3 is TGTGCCAGCAGCTTAGAGGTAGGGGGCGGCACTGAAGCTTTCTTT.

The genes are TRBV28 and TRBJ1-5; the match to TRBD1 covers 10 bases. The germline V gene has CDR1 MDHEN and CDR2 SYDVKM. J gave up 6 bases and V 5 bases, and 7 bases lay outside the gene matches. CDR3 length equals 15 residues. CDR3 in DNA: TGTGCCAGCAGTGAAAGACAGGGGGCTTTTCAGCCCCAGCATTTT. Translation: CASSERQGAFQPQHF.

The chain joins TRBV10-3 to TRBJ1-5, with 11 bases fitting TRBD1. Per the germline V gene, CDR1 is ENHRY and CDR2 is SYGVKD. The CDR3 is 14 amino acids. The V segment lost 4 bases and the J segment 6 bases; nucleotides outside the gene matches: 2. CDR3 nucleotide sequence: TGTGCCATCAGTGGGGACAGGGGGGTTCAGCCCCAGCATTTT. It is translated as CAISGDRGVQPQHF.

The rearrangement joins TRBV6-6 to TRBJ1-3; the match to TRBD1 covers 7 bases. J was trimmed by 8 bases and V by 0 bases; bases with no gene match: 10. In germline, CDR1 is MNHNY, CDR2 SVGAGI (reference sequence). CDR3 length: 16 residues. CDR3: CASSYSGTAPGDTIYF. Here the CDR3 DNA reads TGTGCCAGCAGTTACTCTGGGACAGCGCCAGGTGACACCATATATTTT.

The chain links TRBV7-8 to TRBJ2-3, with TRBD2 matching 14 bases. Germline V CDR1 and CDR2: SGHVS, FQNEAQ. The V gene end was trimmed by 5 bases and the J gene end by 0 bases; junction bases not matched to a gene: 22. This CDR3 has 23 amino acids. Here the CDR3 DNA reads TGTGCCAGCAGCCGCCCGACAGGTACGACCGGGACTAGCGGGGGAAGAAGCACAGATACGCAGTATTTT. Amino acid sequence: CASSRPTGTTGTSGGRSTDTQYF.

In the case of this clone: The identical CDR3 is also encoded by other nucleotide sequences in the sample. The chain is built from TRBV15 and TRBJ1-3; D may be TRBD1 (5 bases). Trimming removed 0 bases from V and 4 bases from J, with 10 bases in between. The CDR3 is 15 residues long. Germline CDR1 reads LNHNV; CDR2 reads YYDKDF (reference sequence). The CDR3 is CATSRDSGSGNTIYF. In DNA form, the CDR3 reads TGTGCCACCAGCAGAGATTCAGGGTCCGGAAACACCATATATTTT.

V gene TRBV18 combines with J gene TRBJ2-3; weak D call: TRBD2 (5 bases). V was shortened by 2 bases and J by 3 bases, with 9 bases between the two germline ends. The length of the CDR3 is 14 residues. Germline CDR1 is KGHSH and CDR2 is LQKENI. The CDR3 reads CASSPTRGTDTQYF. CDR3 nucleotide sequence: TGTGCCAGCTCACCAACTCGGGGTACAGATACGCAGTATTTT.

The rearrangement uses TRBV27 and TRBJ1-1; possible D gene TRBD1, 6 bases. Germline V gene sequence: CDR1 MNHEY, CDR2 SMNVEV (reference sequence). The CDR3 is 12 amino acids. V lost 5 bases to trimming and J lost 4 bases, with 8 bases between them. The chain's CDR3 is CASSPRGTEAFF. The CDR3 DNA is TGTGCCAGCAGTCCCAGGGGCACTGAAGCTTTCTTT.

The chain recombines TRBV4-1 with TRBJ1-5, with no clear D. Germline V gene data show CDR1 as MGHRA and CDR2 as YSYEKL. Trimming took off 8 bases at V and 10 bases at J, with 21 bases between the two ends. The CDR3 covers 14 residues. In DNA, the CDR3 is TGCGCCAGCGCTACACGGGAGACAATCAGCCCCCAGCATTTT. Its translation: CASATRETISPQHF.

The J gene is TRBJ1-2, the V gene TRBV4-1, with TRBD1 matching over 9 bases. The germline CDR1 and CDR2 sequences are MGHRA and YSYEKL. The ends lost 1 base at V and 8 bases at J; junction bases unmatched: 11. The CDR3 runs to 16 residues. The CDR3 sequence: CASSQVDRGFFLGYTF. The CDR3 nucleotides are TGCGCCAGCAGCCAAGTGGACAGGGGTTTTTTTCTCGGCTACACCTTC.

To note about this clone: The junction and the germline gene differ at one end; a read error may be behind it. The chain has TRBV3-1 (or the pseudogene TRBV3-2) and TRBJ1-6; perhaps TRBD1 as D (5 bases). Germline CDR1 LGHDT, CDR2 YNNKEL (reference sequence). The CDR3 extends over 13 amino acids. The CDR3 sequence: CASSQDHGRPGDF. CDR3 nucleotides: TGTGCCAGCAGCCAAGATCATGGCAGGCCGGGGGACTTT.

The chain uses TRBV12-5 and TRBJ1-6, with 7 bases that match TRBD1. Germline CDR1 reads LGHNT; CDR2 reads FRNRAP. This CDR3 region has 15 residues. V lost 7 bases and J lost 4; bases outside the gene matches: 7. In DNA form, the CDR3 reads TGTGCTAGTGCACGGGACAGCCTATATAATTCACCCCTCCACTTT. Translation gives CASARDSLYNSPLHF.

The rearrangement links TRBV3-1 (or the pseudogene TRBV3-2) to TRBJ2-1; 8 bases are shared with TRBD2. CDR1 LGHDT and CDR2 YNNKEL come from the germline V gene (reference sequence). The CDR3 has 15 residues. With V trimmed by 6 bases and J by 6 bases, 10 bases remained unmatched. The CDR3 here is CASRSSGSGSNEQFF. CDR3 in DNA: TGTGCCAGCAGATCGAGCGGGAGTGGGAGCAATGAGCAGTTCTTC.

The chain employs TRBV19 and TRBJ1-2; D possibly corresponds to TRBD1 (6 bases). Germline V gives CDR1 LNHDA, CDR2 SQIVND (reference sequence). CDR3 size: 14 residues. The V gene lost 3 bases and the J gene lost 2 bases, with 10 bases spanning the gap. Here the CDR3 reads CASSIPGQNYGYTF. As DNA, the CDR3 is TGTGCCAGTAGTATTCCCGGACAGAACTATGGCTACACCTTC.

CDR3 loop: CASTVQTRNEQYF. The CDR3 DNA follows: TGTGCCAGCACTGTCCAAACTCGCAACGAGCAGTACTTC. This chain connects TRBV2 to TRBJ2-7; D is unclear. Germline CDR1 SNHLY, CDR2 FYNNEI. The CDR3 has 13 residues. V shed 7 bases and J shed 5 bases, with 15 bases lying between them.

This sequence joins TRBV11-2 and TRBJ2-2; 11 positions match TRBD2. After removal of 0 bases from V and 0 bases from J, the junction contained 3 bases not matched to a gene. CDR3 length equals 18 residues. Germline CDR1 reads SGHAT; CDR2 reads FQNNGV. CDR3 sequence (DNA): TGTGCCAGCAGCTTAGACCTAGCGGGGGGCCCGAACACCGGGGAGCTGTTTTTT. Translating gives CASSLDLAGGPNTGELFF.

This clone was picked up one time. CDR3 in DNA: TGCGCCAGCAGCCGGGGGACAGGGGGAAGGAATGAGCAGTTCTTC. Protein: CASSRGTGGRNEQFF. V usage is TRBV5-1 and J usage is TRBJ2-1; 11 positions agree with TRBD1. CDR1 is SGHRS, CDR2 YFSETQ, per germline. V dropped 4 bases and J dropped 7; count of bases not matched to a gene: 7. The CDR3 spans 15 residues.

The chain links TRBV30 to TRBJ1-2; D may be TRBD1 (5 bases). The V end lost 1 base, the J end lost 3 bases, and 6 bases lay between the germline ends. Per the germline V gene, CDR1 is GTSNPN and CDR2 is SVGIG (reference sequence). The CDR3 length is 12 residues. CDR3 protein: CAWSGQYYGYTF. CDR3 nucleotides: TGTGCCTGGAGTGGACAGTACTATGGCTACACCTTC.